The 7 T cell receptor beta chains reported below all come from one sample, sequenced in a study of regulatory T cells in long-lasting Graves disease. Time point described: newly diagnosed GD, antithyroid drugs for less than 3 months. The TCR library was made from RNA extracted from PBMCs. Library construction for TCR beta used iRepertoire HTBI primers and Arm-PCR of CDR3 regions. TCRdb reprocessed the multiplex PCR reads with MiXCR, giving one entry per CDR3 protein. Counted here are hundreds of thousands of distinct CDR3 sequences, roughly 15% occurring once; the ten biggest clones make up roughly 20%. The sample was peripheral blood mononuclear cells (PBMCs), taken at new diagnosis, from a patient treated with antithyroid drugs. The receptors stem from a female donor with Graves disease.

This clonotype has more than one count but fewer than ten. The junction differs from germline at one of its ends, possibly a read error. J is TRBJ2-5 and V is TRBV7-9; tentative D call: TRBD1 (5 bases). This CDR3 region has 15 residues. Germline values: CDR1 SEHNR, CDR2 FQNEAQ (reference sequence). The CDR3 sequence is CASSLGGVGQGTQYF. The CDR3 coding sequence is TGTGCCAGCAGCTTAGGGGGCGTGGGCCAAGGGACCCAGTACTTC.

This clonotype was seen at least ten times. V is TRBV9 and J is TRBJ2-5, with a possible D match to TRBD1 (5 bases). This CDR3 has 15 residues. Germline V CDR1 and CDR2: SGDLS, YYNGEE. Trimming pared 3 bases from V and 5 bases from J, leaving 17 bases between. In DNA form, the CDR3 reads TGTGCCAGCAGCGAATTGGGTGGGGCAGGCGAGACCCAGTACTTC. It codes for CASSELGGAGETQYF.

This clonotype was observed at least ten times. The V call is TRBV9, the J call TRBJ2-3; D possibly uses TRBD1 or TRBD2 (6 bases each). CDR3 length: 16 residues. Germline CDR1 and CDR2: SGDLS and YYNGEE. Trimming shortened V by 0 bases and J by 5 bases, and 16 bases separated the two germline ends. The CDR3 DNA reads as TGTGCCAGCAGCGTAGAGGGAACGGGGGCCGGAGATACGCAGTATTTT. It translates to CASSVEGTGAGDTQYF.

The table lists this clonotype with many counts. The genes are TRBV27 and TRBJ1-4; D not certain. The CDR3 sequence is 15 residues long. Germline loops: CDR1 MNHEY, CDR2 SMNVEV (reference sequence). V dropped 4 bases and J dropped 4 bases, with 13 bases sitting between them. In DNA form, the CDR3 reads TGTGCCAGCAGTTCGGGCAGAAATTTTAATGAAAAACTGTTTTTT. It translates to CASSSGRNFNEKLFF.

This clonotype has a count of ten or more. V is TRBV27 and J is TRBJ2-7, with 7 bases identical to TRBD1. CDR1 is MNHEY and CDR2 is SMNVEV in the germline V gene (reference sequence). This CDR3 comprises 15 residues. The ends lost 3 bases at V and 0 bases at J; junction bases unmatched: 5. For the CDR3, the DNA is TGTGCCAGCAGTTTCGTACAGGGGAGCTCCTACGAGCAGTACTTC. This gives the protein CASSFVQGSSYEQYF.

This clonotype appeared many times. This chain connects TRBV4-1 to TRBJ2-7; D unresolved. V lost 0 bases, J lost 1 base, and 7 bases lay in between. This CDR3 spans 14 amino acids. The germline CDR1 and CDR2 sequences are MGHRA and YSYEKL. The CDR3 DNA is TGCGCCAGCAGCCAAGATCGAGGTTCCTACGAGCAGTACTTC. It is translated as CASSQDRGSYEQYF.

This clonotype occurred many times. The chain recombines TRBV7-3 with TRBJ2-5; 14 bases fit TRBD2. The germline V gene encodes CDR1 SGHTA and CDR2 FQGTGA. V shed 5 bases and J 5 bases; nucleotides not matched to a gene: 10. This CDR3 has 17 amino acids. In DNA, the CDR3 is TGTGCCAGCAGCCCCACCGGACTAGCGGGAGGAGGTGAGACCCAGTACTTC. Amino acid sequence: CASSPTGLAGGGETQYF.